This section outlines one T cell receptor (beta chain) sequence together with its context. V lost 0 bases to trimming and J lost 3 bases, with 9 bases between them. Germline lookup yields CDR1 LGHDT and CDR2 YNNKEL (reference sequence). The CDR3 consists of 15 residues. Here immunoSEQ multiplex PCR was the method, and the copy in TCRdb shows in-frame clones only, minus some. This sample has some 400,000 clones, with 87% found just once. The sample comes from a study of blood T cell repertoires in COVID-19. V gene TRBV3-1 (or the pseudogene TRBV3-2) combines with J gene TRBJ2-1, with unresolved D. The origin of this receptor is a woman under 40 with COVID-19, enrolled during active disease. Sequenced input: peripheral blood. The DNA for the CDR3 is TGTGCCAGCAGCCAAGATAACTTTCTCTACAATGAGCAGTTCTTC. It yields the protein CASSQDNFLYNEQFF.